These 9 T cell receptor beta chains were sequenced from one sample in a study of cytomegalovirus exposure and HLA in healthy donors. Primers: 60 Vbeta forward and 13 Jbeta reverse. Sequencing used immunoSEQ multiplex PCR; TCRdb keeps in-frame clones, though not all of them. Its listing shows 80,000 to 95,000 clones. Source material: PBMCs. The source is a man over 45 in good health and CMV-seropositive.

This chain joins TRBV9 and TRBJ2-7; weak D call: TRBD2 (5 bases). CDR3 length: 14 amino acids. From germline, CDR1 is SGDLS and CDR2 YYNGEE. The V and J ends lost 0 bases and 5 bases respectively, with 12 bases between them. CDR3 residues: CASSVGLAFDEQYF. Written as DNA, the CDR3 is TGTGCCAGCAGCGTAGGTCTAGCTTTCGACGAGCAGTACTTC.

The chain joins TRBV6-5 to TRBJ1-3; TRBD1 matches 9 bases. Germline lookup yields CDR1 MNHEY and CDR2 SVGAGI. J lost 2 bases, V lost 5 bases, and 4 bases had no gene match. The CDR3 runs to 15 residues. In DNA, the CDR3 is TGTGCCAGCAGTCCGGGACAGGGACCTGGAAACACCATATATTTT. As protein: CASSPGQGPGNTIYF.

For the CDR3, the DNA is TGTGCCAGCAGTTTTCGGGTAGCCGGGGAGCTGTTTTTT. Amino acid sequence: CASSFRVAGELFF. V and J are TRBV2 and TRBJ2-2; D is unresolved. The length of the CDR3 is 13 residues. Trimming shortened V by 5 bases and J by 6 bases, and 10 bases separated the two germline ends. Per the germline V gene, CDR1 is SNHLY and CDR2 is FYNNEI.

The gene calls are TRBV6-4 and TRBJ2-1, with D hard to call. V was cut by 8 bases and J by 5 bases, with 16 bases left in between. This CDR3 contains 14 residues. Looked up from germline, CDR1 is MRHNA and CDR2 is SNTAGT. Written as DNA, the CDR3 is TGTGCCAGCGCCCGGTCCCCTGATCACAATGAGCAGTTCTTC. Amino acids: CASARSPDHNEQFF.

V gene TRBV28 combines with J gene TRBJ2-7, with TRBD2 matching 8 bases. V trimming: 5 bases; J trimming: 0 bases; junction bases outside the gene matches: 21. The CDR3 covers 20 residues. The germline V gene has CDR1 MDHEN and CDR2 SYDVKM. The chain's CDR3 is CASSQFAGAKRGLSSYEQYV. In DNA form, the CDR3 reads TGTGCCAGCAGTCAATTTGCCGGTGCGAAGCGGGGGCTTAGCTCCTACGAGCAGTACGTC.

This chain links TRBV2 with TRBJ1-5; D might be TRBD1 (5 bases). This CDR3 has 14 amino acids. V was pared by 6 bases and J by 2 bases, with 11 bases between. Germline V gives CDR1 SNHLY, CDR2 FYNNEI. CDR3 nucleotide sequence: TGTGCCAGCAGCGGGGGAGCAGGCAATCAGCCCCAGCATTTT. It encodes CASSGGAGNQPQHF.

This chain joins TRBV7-2 and TRBJ1-1, with 7 bases lining up with TRBD1. Germline V gives CDR1 SGHTA, CDR2 FQGNSA. V shed 5 bases and J 5 bases; nucleotides not matched to a gene: 5. The CDR3 extends over 13 amino acids. The chain's CDR3 is CASSKDRQTEAFF. CDR3 coding DNA: TGTGCCAGCAGCAAGGACAGGCAGACTGAAGCTTTCTTT.

V gene TRBV7-3 combines with J gene TRBJ2-3, with 9 bases that match TRBD2. Germline V gene lookup returns CDR1 SGHTA and CDR2 FQGTGA. V shed 3 bases, J shed 3 bases, and the junction held 4 bases outside the gene matches. The CDR3 consists of 15 residues. CDR3 residues: CASSFLTSGTDTQYF. The CDR3 coding sequence is TGTGCCAGCAGCTTCCTGACTAGCGGTACAGATACGCAGTATTTT.

The chain joins TRBV6-1 to TRBJ2-7, with D possibly TRBD1 on 5 matching bases. V was shortened by 4 bases and J by 2 bases, with 12 bases between the two germline ends. The CDR3 runs 14 residues. Per germline, CDR1 MNHNS and CDR2 SASEGT. The CDR3 here is CASSGYRGAYEQYV. CDR3 sequence (DNA): TGTGCCAGCAGTGGTTATAGGGGCGCCTACGAGCAGTACGTC.